A selection of T cell receptor beta chains follows, all from one sample in a study of blood T cell repertoires in COVID-19. Clones were sequenced by immunoSEQ multiplex PCR, and TCRdb holds only the in-frame ones, with some missing. The repertoire holds hundreds of thousands of clones, with around 91% as singletons. The specimen sequenced was PBMCs or T cells enriched from blood (not recorded which). These receptor sequences come from a woman under 30 with acute COVID-19. Each CDR3 is given with its conserved first and last residue. Fields, in order: clone size, CDR3 length, D gene, J gene, V gene, CDR3 DNA, CDR3 protein. D genes are given only for firm matches. The listing skips clone size in some rows; elsewhere it reads once, few, many or a size class.

size: NA; length: 17; D: TRBD1; J: TRBJ2-2; V: TRBV4-3; DNA: TGCGCCAGCAGCCGAATTAAGGGGACAGGGAACACCGGGGAGCTGTTTTTT; CDR3: CASSRIKGTGNTGELFF
size: NA; length: 16; D: NA; J: TRBJ1-2; V: TRBV7-2; DNA: TGTGCCAGCAGGCCTATAGAAATCGGGGATAACTATGGCTACACCTTC; CDR3: CASRPIEIGDNYGYTF
size: few; length: 15; D: TRBD2; J: TRBJ2-7; V: TRBV7-3; DNA: TGTGCCAGCAGCTTAAGCGGGACTAGCGTCTACGAGCAGTACTTC; CDR3: CASSLSGTSVYEQYF
size: NA; length: 14; D: NA; J: TRBJ2-7; V: TRBV5-6; DNA: TGTGCCAGCACTCAGGACGGGGATACCTACGAGCAGTACTTC; CDR3: CASTQDGDTYEQYF
size: NA; length: 17; D: NA; J: TRBJ2-3; V: TRBV14; DNA: TGTGCCAGCACCCCAAATATGATCAGTCGTAGCACAGATACGCAGTATTTT; CDR3: CASTPNMISRSTDTQYF
size: NA; length: 14; D: NA; J: TRBJ1-2; V: TRBV18; DNA: TGTGCCAGCTCATCCCAGGGGACTAACTATGGCTACACCTTC; CDR3: CASSSQGTNYGYTF
size: NA; length: 14; D: NA; J: TRBJ1-2; V: TRBV19; DNA: TGTGCCAGTAGTAAAAACTCAGGGATCTATGGCTACACCTTC; CDR3: CASSKNSGIYGYTF
size: NA; length: 15; D: TRBD2; J: TRBJ2-3; V: TRBV27; DNA: TGTGCCAGCAGTCCCAGGACTAGTGGAACAGATACGCAGTATTTT; CDR3: CASSPRTSGTDTQYF
size: NA; length: 17; D: TRBD1; J: TRBJ1-3; V: TRBV5-5; DNA: TGTGCCAGCAGCTTGCTTACAGGGGCCCTCTCTGGAAACACCATATATTTT; CDR3: CASSLLTGALSGNTIYF
size: NA; length: 15; D: TRBD1; J: TRBJ1-4; V: TRBV5-1; DNA: TGCGCCAGCAGCTGGACAGGGGCGCCTAATGAAAAACTGTTTTTT; CDR3: CASSWTGAPNEKLFF
size: NA; length: 14; D: NA; J: TRBJ1-5; V: TRBV5-5; DNA: TGTGCCAGCAGCTTGGGTCAGGGTAGTCAGCCCCAGCATTTT; CDR3: CASSLGQGSQPQHF
size: NA; length: 13; D: NA; J: TRBJ2-7; V: TRBV12-3/TRBV12-4; DNA: TGTGCCAGCAGTTGGGGCGGGACCTACGAGCAGTACTTC; CDR3: CASSWGGTYEQYF
size: NA; length: 16; D: TRBD1; J: TRBJ1-1; V: TRBV6-4; DNA: TGTGCCAGCAGCGCCGAAATGGGACAGGGAGTCACTGAAGCTTTCTTT; CDR3: CASSAEMGQGVTEAFF
size: NA; length: 14; D: TRBD1; J: TRBJ2-1; V: TRBV7-9; DNA: TGTGCCAGCAGCAAAACAGGGGAGAGCGATGAGCAGTTCTTC; CDR3: CASSKTGESDEQFF
size: NA; length: 13; D: TRBD1; J: TRBJ1-1; V: TRBV3-1/TRBV3-2; DNA: TGTGCCAGCAGCCTGCAGGGGGTCACTGAAGCTTTCTTT; CDR3: CASSLQGVTEAFF
size: NA; length: 15; D: NA; J: TRBJ2-7; V: TRBV4-1; DNA: TGCGCCAGCAGCCAGGATAGCGTATACTCCTACGAGCAGTACTTC; CDR3: CASSQDSVYSYEQYF
size: NA; length: 15; D: TRBD2; J: TRBJ2-1; V: TRBV9; DNA: TGTGCCAGCAGCGTTAGGTGGGAGGGGTTGGATGAGCAGTTCTTC; CDR3: CASSVRWEGLDEQFF
size: few; length: 16; D: TRBD2; J: TRBJ2-7; V: TRBV28; DNA: TGTGCCAGCAGACCCGACACTAGCGCGAGCTCCTACGAGCAGTACTTC; CDR3: CASRPDTSASSYEQYF
size: NA; length: 14; D: NA; J: TRBJ2-1; V: TRBV28; DNA: TGTGCCAGCAGAAGCCATTACCCGGGGCGCGGGGTGTTCTTC; CDR3: CASRSHYPGRGVFF
size: once; length: 17; D: TRBD1; J: TRBJ1-5; V: TRBV3-1/TRBV3-2; DNA: TGTGCCAGCAGCCAGTCAGGAGGGACAGCTCCCAATCAGCCCCAGCATTTT; CDR3: CASSQSGGTAPNQPQHF
size: NA; length: 18; D: NA; J: TRBJ2-7; V: TRBV5-1; DNA: TGCGCCAGCAGCTTGAGGCCCGCTAGACAGAGCAGTTCCTACGAGCAGTACTTC; CDR3: CASSLRPARQSSSYEQYF
size: NA; length: 18; D: NA; J: TRBJ2-7; V: TRBV3-1/TRBV3-2; DNA: TGTGCCAGCAGCCGAAGAAGGGAAACAGGGTTCGGGTCCTACGAGCAGTACTTC; CDR3: CASSRRRETGFGSYEQYF
size: once; length: 16; D: NA; J: TRBJ1-6; V: TRBV7-2; DNA: TGTGCCAGCAGCTTAGAACTGAGCTCCTATAATTCACCCCTCCACTTT; CDR3: CASSLELSSYNSPLHF
size: few; length: 13; D: NA; J: TRBJ2-7; V: TRBV25-1; DNA: TGTGCCAGCAGTGAAGTTCGGGGTCGCGAGCAGTACTTC; CDR3: CASSEVRGREQYF
size: NA; length: 19; D: TRBD2; J: TRBJ2-3; V: TRBV5-4; DNA: TGTGCCAGCAGCTTGGACACATTACTAGCGGAGAGTCCCACAGATACGCAGTATTTT; CDR3: CASSLDTLLAESPTDTQYF
size: NA; length: 17; D: NA; J: TRBJ1-1; V: TRBV6-2/TRBV6-3; DNA: TGTGCCAGCAGTTACGGAGAAACAAACGTCCCTGGCACTGAAGCTTTCTTT; CDR3: CASSYGETNVPGTEAFF
size: NA; length: 14; D: TRBD1; J: TRBJ2-7; V: TRBV18; DNA: TGTGCCAGCTCACCAGGGACAGACCCTTACGAGCAGTACTTC; CDR3: CASSPGTDPYEQYF
size: once; length: 15; D: TRBD1; J: TRBJ1-1; V: TRBV19; DNA: TGTGCCAGTACGTCGAAACTGACAGGGACGGGAGAAGCTTTCTTT; CDR3: CASTSKLTGTGEAFF
size: once; length: 16; D: NA; J: TRBJ1-3; V: TRBV9; DNA: TGTGCCAGCAGCGGACCCATCGAGGGTTCTGGAAACACCATATATTTT; CDR3: CASSGPIEGSGNTIYF
size: NA; length: 13; D: NA; J: TRBJ2-2; V: TRBV12-3/TRBV12-4; DNA: TGTGCCAGCAGTTTAGGGCAGACCGGGGAGCTGTTTTTT; CDR3: CASSLGQTGELFF
size: NA; length: 15; D: NA; J: TRBJ1-6; V: TRBV30; DNA: TGTGCCTGGGGTGGACAGATCTCCTATAATTCACCCCTCCACTTT; CDR3: CAWGGQISYNSPLHF
size: NA; length: 18; D: TRBD1; J: TRBJ2-6; V: TRBV23-1; DNA: TGCGCCAGCAGTCAAATAGGGACAGGCCAATCTGGGGCCAACGTCCTGACTTTC; CDR3: CASSQIGTGQSGANVLTF
size: NA; length: 15; D: NA; J: TRBJ1-5; V: TRBV28; DNA: TGTGCCAGCAGGGGGGGGGAGAGTGGCAATCAGCCCCAGCATTTT; CDR3: CASRGGESGNQPQHF
size: NA; length: 14; D: NA; J: TRBJ1-1; V: TRBV5-1; DNA: TGCGCCAGCAGCTTGGAGGGGGTAAACACTGAAGCTTTCTTT; CDR3: CASSLEGVNTEAFF
size: NA; length: 14; D: NA; J: TRBJ2-7; V: TRBV19; DNA: TGTGCCAGTAGTATAGGTGGCAGGGCCTACGAGCAGTACTTC; CDR3: CASSIGGRAYEQYF
size: NA; length: 12; D: TRBD1; J: TRBJ1-1; V: TRBV27; DNA: TGTGCCAGCAGTCTAGGGGGCGCTGAAGCTTTCTTT; CDR3: CASSLGGAEAFF
size: NA; length: 15; D: TRBD2; J: TRBJ2-4; V: TRBV12-5; DNA: TGTGCTAGTGGTTTGTTTCGGGAGGGTGGGTACATTCAGTACTTC; CDR3: CASGLFREGGYIQYF
size: NA; length: 13; D: NA; J: TRBJ2-3; V: TRBV7-9; DNA: TGTGCCAGCAGCTTAACCTCAGCAGATACGCAGTATTTT; CDR3: CASSLTSADTQYF
size: NA; length: 14; D: NA; J: TRBJ2-1; V: TRBV15; DNA: TGTGCCACCAGGAAACTGCAGGGCCACCCTGAGCAGTTCTTC; CDR3: CATRKLQGHPEQFF
size: NA; length: 14; D: TRBD1; J: TRBJ2-7; V: TRBV7-8; DNA: TGTGCCAGCAGCTTAGGGGACAGGTCCTACGAGCAGTACTTC; CDR3: CASSLGDRSYEQYF
size: NA; length: 14; D: TRBD2; J: TRBJ2-5; V: TRBV7-2; DNA: TGTGCCAGCAGCATAACGGGAGCGGGGGAGACCCAGTACTTC; CDR3: CASSITGAGETQYF
size: NA; length: 15; D: NA; J: TRBJ1-6; V: TRBV2; DNA: TGTGCCAGCAGTGGGACGGGGGGCACGTATTCACCCCTCCACTTT; CDR3: CASSGTGGTYSPLHF
size: few; length: 15; D: TRBD1; J: TRBJ2-7; V: TRBV5-1; DNA: TGCGCCAGCAGCCTCGGAATACAGGGGACCTACGAGCAGTACTTC; CDR3: CASSLGIQGTYEQYF
size: NA; length: 15; D: NA; J: TRBJ1-3; V: TRBV6-5; DNA: TGTGCCAGCAGTTACGACTCGAGCTCTGGAAACACCATATATTTT; CDR3: CASSYDSSSGNTIYF
size: NA; length: 18; D: TRBD2; J: TRBJ2-5; V: TRBV9; DNA: TGTGCCAGCAGCGTACCGACTAGCGGGAGGGCCCCGCAAGAGACCCAGTACTTC; CDR3: CASSVPTSGRAPQETQYF
size: NA; length: 15; D: NA; J: TRBJ1-1; V: TRBV5-5; DNA: TGTGCCAGCAGCTTGGAGGCAGGTCTGAACACTGAAGCTTTCTTT; CDR3: CASSLEAGLNTEAFF
size: once; length: 13; D: NA; J: TRBJ1-5; V: TRBV2; DNA: TGTGCCAGCAGTCTACAGGGTTATCAGCCCCAGCATTTT; CDR3: CASSLQGYQPQHF
size: NA; length: 15; D: TRBD1; J: TRBJ2-3; V: TRBV14; DNA: TGTGCCAGCAGCCCGACAGGGTCAACGATAGATACGCAGTATTTT; CDR3: CASSPTGSTIDTQYF
size: NA; length: 13; D: NA; J: TRBJ1-1; V: TRBV4-1; DNA: TGCGCCAGCAGCCAAGACAGGAACACTGAAGCTTTCTTT; CDR3: CASSQDRNTEAFF
size: NA; length: 16; D: TRBD1; J: TRBJ1-2; V: TRBV18; DNA: TGTGCCAGCTCACCAATGGAGGGGACAGGGGATTATGGCTACACCTTC; CDR3: CASSPMEGTGDYGYTF
size: NA; length: 13; D: TRBD2; J: TRBJ2-3; V: TRBV4-3; DNA: TGCGCCAGCAGCCAAGATATAGCGGGAGACCGCTATTTT; CDR3: CASSQDIAGDRYF
size: NA; length: 12; D: NA; J: TRBJ2-7; V: TRBV29-1; DNA: TGCAGCGTTAGAACAGGGTCCTACGAGCAGTACTTC; CDR3: CSVRTGSYEQYF
size: NA; length: 12; D: NA; J: TRBJ2-7; V: TRBV23-1; DNA: TGCGCCAGCAGTCTTATAGCCTGTGAGCAGTACTTC; CDR3: CASSLIACEQYF
size: NA; length: 13; D: NA; J: TRBJ2-7; V: TRBV19; DNA: TGTGCCAGTAGTATGACGGGATATTACGAGCAGTACTTC; CDR3: CASSMTGYYEQYF
size: NA; length: 17; D: TRBD2; J: TRBJ2-5; V: TRBV5-4; DNA: TGTGCCAGCAGCGAAACCCTGGGACTAGCGGGAGGAGAGACCCAGTACTTC; CDR3: CASSETLGLAGGETQYF
size: NA; length: 15; D: NA; J: TRBJ2-1; V: TRBV7-9; DNA: TGTGCCAGCAGCCCTCGGGCGGGCGGTGCCAACGAGCAGTTCTTC; CDR3: CASSPRAGGANEQFF
size: NA; length: 17; D: NA; J: TRBJ2-2; V: TRBV15; DNA: TGTGCCACCAGCAGAGATTCGGTTGCGGCGAACACCGGGGAGCTGTTTTTT; CDR3: CATSRDSVAANTGELFF
size: NA; length: 13; D: NA; J: TRBJ1-5; V: TRBV12-3/TRBV12-4; DNA: TGTGCCAGCAGGCTGGGGCCCAATCAGCCCCAGCATTTT; CDR3: CASRLGPNQPQHF